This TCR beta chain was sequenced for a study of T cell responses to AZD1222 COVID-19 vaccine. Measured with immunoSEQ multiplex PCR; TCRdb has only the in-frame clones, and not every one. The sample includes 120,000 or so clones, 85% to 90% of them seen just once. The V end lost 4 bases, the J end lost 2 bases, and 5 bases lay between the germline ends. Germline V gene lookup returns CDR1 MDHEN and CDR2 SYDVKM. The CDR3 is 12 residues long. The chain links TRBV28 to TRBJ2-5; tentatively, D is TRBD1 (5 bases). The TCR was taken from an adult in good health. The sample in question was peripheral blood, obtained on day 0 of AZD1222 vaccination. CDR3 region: CASSSGQETQYF. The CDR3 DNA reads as TGTGCCAGCAGTTCAGGGCAAGAGACCCAGTACTTC.